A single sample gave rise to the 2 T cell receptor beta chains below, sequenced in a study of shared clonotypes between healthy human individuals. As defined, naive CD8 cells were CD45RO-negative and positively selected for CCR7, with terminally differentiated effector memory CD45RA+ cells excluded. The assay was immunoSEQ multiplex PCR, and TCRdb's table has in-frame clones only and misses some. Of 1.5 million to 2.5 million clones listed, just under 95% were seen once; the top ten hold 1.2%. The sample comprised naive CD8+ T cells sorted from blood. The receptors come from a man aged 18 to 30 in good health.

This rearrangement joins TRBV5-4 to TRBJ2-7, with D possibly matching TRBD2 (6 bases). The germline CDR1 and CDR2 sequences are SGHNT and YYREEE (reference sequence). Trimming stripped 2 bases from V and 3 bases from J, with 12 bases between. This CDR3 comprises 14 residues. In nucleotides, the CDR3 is TGTGCCAGCAGCTTCATCGGGCGGGACTACGAGCAGTACTTC. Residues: CASSFIGRDYEQYF.

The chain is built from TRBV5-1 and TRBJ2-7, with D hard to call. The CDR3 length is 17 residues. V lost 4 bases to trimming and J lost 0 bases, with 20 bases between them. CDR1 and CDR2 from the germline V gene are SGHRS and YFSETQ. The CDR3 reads CASSAMDGSPSSYEQYF. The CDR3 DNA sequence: TGCGCCAGCAGCGCCATGGACGGCTCCCCAAGCTCCTACGAGCAGTACTTC.